The entry below describes one T cell receptor beta chain. This entry comes from a study of blood T cell repertoires in COVID-19. Study-wide context: Specimens from acute and convalescent COVID-19 originated in the United States, Italy and Spain.

Trimming left V 7 bases short and J 2 bases short, with 12 bases between. The CDR3 sequence is 14 residues long. Germline lookup yields CDR1 SNHLY and CDR2 FYNNEI. Under the authors' procedure: Quantification of nucleated cells was approximated via reference gene primer amplification. The table came from immunoSEQ multiplex PCR; TCRdb's copy has only in-frame clones and leaves some out. V and J calls and clone size are as listed in that table; D and trimming were resolved from the DNA. The sample holds roughly 150,000 clones, around 80% seen once. The clonotype comes from a man between 60 and 75 years old with active or convalescent COVID-19. The sequenced sample was peripheral blood. V usage is TRBV2 and J usage is TRBJ1-5; no clear D gene. The CDR3 spells CASTAAWGNQPQHF. Here the CDR3 DNA reads TGTGCCAGCACTGCGGCATGGGGCAATCAGCCCCAGCATTTT.